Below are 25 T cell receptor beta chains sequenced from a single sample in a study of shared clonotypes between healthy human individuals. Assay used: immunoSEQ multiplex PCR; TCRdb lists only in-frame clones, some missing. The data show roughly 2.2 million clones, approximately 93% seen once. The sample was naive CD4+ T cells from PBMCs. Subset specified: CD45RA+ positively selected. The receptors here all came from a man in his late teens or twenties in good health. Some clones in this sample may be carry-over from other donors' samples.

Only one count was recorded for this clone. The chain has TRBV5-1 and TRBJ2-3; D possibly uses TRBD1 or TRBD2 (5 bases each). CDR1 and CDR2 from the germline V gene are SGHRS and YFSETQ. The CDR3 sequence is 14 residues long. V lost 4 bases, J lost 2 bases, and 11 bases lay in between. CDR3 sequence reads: CASSPRGDTDTQYF. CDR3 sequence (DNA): TGCGCCAGCAGCCCGAGAGGGGACACAGATACGCAGTATTTT.

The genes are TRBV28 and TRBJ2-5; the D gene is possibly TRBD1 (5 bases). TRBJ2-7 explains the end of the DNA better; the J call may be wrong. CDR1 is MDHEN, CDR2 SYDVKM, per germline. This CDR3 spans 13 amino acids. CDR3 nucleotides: TGTGCCAGCAGTTTAACCGGACATGACGAGCAGTACTTC. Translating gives CASSLTGHDEQYF.

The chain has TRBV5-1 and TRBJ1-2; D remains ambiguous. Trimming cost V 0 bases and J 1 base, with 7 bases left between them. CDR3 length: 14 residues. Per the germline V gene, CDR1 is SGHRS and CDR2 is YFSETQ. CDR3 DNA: TGCGCCAGCAGCTTGGGGGCATATAACTATGGCTACACCTTC. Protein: CASSLGAYNYGYTF.

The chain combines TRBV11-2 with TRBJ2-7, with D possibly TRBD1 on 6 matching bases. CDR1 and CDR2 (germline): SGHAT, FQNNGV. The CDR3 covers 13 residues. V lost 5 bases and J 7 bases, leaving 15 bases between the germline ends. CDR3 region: CASSPVAQGEQYF. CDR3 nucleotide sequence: TGTGCCAGCAGCCCTGTGGCCCAGGGGGAGCAGTACTTC.

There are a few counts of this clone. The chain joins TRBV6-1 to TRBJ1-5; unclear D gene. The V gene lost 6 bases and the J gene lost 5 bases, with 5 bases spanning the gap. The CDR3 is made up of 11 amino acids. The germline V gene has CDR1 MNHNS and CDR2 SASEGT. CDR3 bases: TGTGCCAGCAGAGGTGATCAGCCCCAGCATTTT. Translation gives CASRGDQPQHF.

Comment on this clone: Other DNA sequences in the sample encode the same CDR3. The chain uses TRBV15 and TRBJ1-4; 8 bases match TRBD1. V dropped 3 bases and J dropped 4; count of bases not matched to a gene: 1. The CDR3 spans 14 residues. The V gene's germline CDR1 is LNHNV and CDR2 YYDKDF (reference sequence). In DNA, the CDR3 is TGTGCCACCAGCAGGGGACAGGTTAATGAAAAACTGTTTTTT. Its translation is CATSRGQVNEKLFF.

Here the CDR3 reads CASSINRVGQFF. DNA of the CDR3: TGTGCCAGCAGTATAAACCGGGTTGGGCAGTTCTTC. This chain joins TRBV28 and TRBJ2-1, with no clear D. The V gene lost 5 bases and the J gene lost 12 bases, with 14 bases spanning the gap. This CDR3 is 12 amino acids long. Looked up from germline, CDR1 is MDHEN and CDR2 is SYDVKM.

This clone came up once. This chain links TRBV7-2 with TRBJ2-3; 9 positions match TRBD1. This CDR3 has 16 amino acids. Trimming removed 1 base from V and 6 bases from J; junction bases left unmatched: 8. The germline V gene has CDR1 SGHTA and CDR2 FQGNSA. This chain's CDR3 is CASSLGRTGVKDTQYF. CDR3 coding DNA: TGTGCCAGCAGCTTAGGCAGGACAGGGGTTAAGGATACGCAGTATTTT.

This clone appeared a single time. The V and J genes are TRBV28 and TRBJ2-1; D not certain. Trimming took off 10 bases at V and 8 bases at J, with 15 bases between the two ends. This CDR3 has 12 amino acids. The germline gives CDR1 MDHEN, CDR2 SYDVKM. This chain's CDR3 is CATLTFRDEQFF. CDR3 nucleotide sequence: TGTGCCACCCTCACTTTTAGGGATGAGCAGTTCTTC.

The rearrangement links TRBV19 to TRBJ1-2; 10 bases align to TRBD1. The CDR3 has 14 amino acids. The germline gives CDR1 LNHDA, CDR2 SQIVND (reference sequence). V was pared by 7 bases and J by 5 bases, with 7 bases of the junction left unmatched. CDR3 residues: CASTTGQGLYGYTF. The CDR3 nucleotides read TGTGCCAGTACCACGGGACAGGGGCTATATGGCTACACCTTC.

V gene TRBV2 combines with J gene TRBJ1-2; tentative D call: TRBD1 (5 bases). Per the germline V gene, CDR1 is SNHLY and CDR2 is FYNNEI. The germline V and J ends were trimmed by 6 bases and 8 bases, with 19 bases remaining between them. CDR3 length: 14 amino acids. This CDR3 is CASRLTVGAQGYTF. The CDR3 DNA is TGTGCCAGCAGGCTTACTGTAGGGGCGCAGGGCTACACCTTC. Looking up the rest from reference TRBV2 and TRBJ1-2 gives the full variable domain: EPEVTQTPSHQVTQMGQEVILRCVPISNHLYFYWYRQILGQKVEFLVSFYNNEISEKSEIFDDQFSVERPDGSNFTLKIRSTKLEDSAMYFCASRLTVGAQGYTFGSGTRLTVV.

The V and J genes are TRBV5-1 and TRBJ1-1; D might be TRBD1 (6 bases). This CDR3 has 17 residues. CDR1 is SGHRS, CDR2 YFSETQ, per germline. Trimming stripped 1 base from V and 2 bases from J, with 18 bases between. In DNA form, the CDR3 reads TGCGCCAGCAGCTTGACCGGACAGCATCCCGATAACACTGAAGCTTTCTTT. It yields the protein CASSLTGQHPDNTEAFF. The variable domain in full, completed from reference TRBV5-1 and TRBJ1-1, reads KAGVTQTPRYLIKTRGQQVTLSCSPISGHRSVSWYQQTPGQGLQFLFEYFSETQRNKGNFPGRFSGRQFSNSRSEMNVSTLELGDSALYLCASSLTGQHPDNTEAFFGQGTRLTVV.

CDR3 bases: TGTGCCAGCAGGGAGAGGGGGAATGAAAAACTGTTTTTT. Its protein product is CASRERGNEKLFF. The chain is built from TRBV6-6 and TRBJ1-4; D might be TRBD1 (6 bases). This CDR3 is built from 13 residues. CDR1 and CDR2 (germline): MNHNY, SVGAGI (reference sequence). The germline V and J ends were trimmed by 6 bases and 5 bases, with 10 bases remaining between them.

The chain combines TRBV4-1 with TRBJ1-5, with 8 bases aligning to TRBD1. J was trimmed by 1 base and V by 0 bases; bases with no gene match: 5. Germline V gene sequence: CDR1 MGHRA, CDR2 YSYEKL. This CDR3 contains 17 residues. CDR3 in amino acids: CASSQDQGAISNQPQHF. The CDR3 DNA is TGCGCCAGCAGCCAAGATCAGGGGGCGATAAGCAATCAGCCCCAGCATTTT.

In DNA, the CDR3 is TGCAGCGTTGTCCCTCACACAGGGGGAGGCTACACCTTC. Translation: CSVVPHTGGGYTF. The gene calls are TRBV29-1 and TRBJ1-2; 8 bases fit TRBD1. Germline CDR1 and CDR2: SQVTM and ANQGSEA. The CDR3 has 13 residues. The junction had 9 bases not matched to a gene; V was cut back by 4 bases and J by 8 bases. Full variable domain (rest looked up from reference TRBV29-1 and TRBJ1-2): SAVISQKPSRDICQRGTSLTIQCQVDSQVTMMFWYRQQPGQSLTLIATANQGSEATYESGFVIDKFPISRPNLTFSTLTVSNMSPEDSSIYLCSVVPHTGGGYTFGSGTRLTVV.

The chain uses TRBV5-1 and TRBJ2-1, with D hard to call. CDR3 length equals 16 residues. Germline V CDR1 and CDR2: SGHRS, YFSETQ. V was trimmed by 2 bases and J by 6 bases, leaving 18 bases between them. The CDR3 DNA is TGCGCCAGCAGCTTCCCAACCGGCTTACGAGCCAATGAGCAGTTCTTC. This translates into CASSFPTGLRANEQFF.

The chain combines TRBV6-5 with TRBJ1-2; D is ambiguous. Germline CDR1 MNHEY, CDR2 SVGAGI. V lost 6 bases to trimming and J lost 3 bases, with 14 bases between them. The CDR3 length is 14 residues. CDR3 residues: CASRLDGGDYGYTF. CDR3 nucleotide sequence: TGTGCCAGCAGGCTGGACGGCGGAGACTATGGCTACACCTTC.

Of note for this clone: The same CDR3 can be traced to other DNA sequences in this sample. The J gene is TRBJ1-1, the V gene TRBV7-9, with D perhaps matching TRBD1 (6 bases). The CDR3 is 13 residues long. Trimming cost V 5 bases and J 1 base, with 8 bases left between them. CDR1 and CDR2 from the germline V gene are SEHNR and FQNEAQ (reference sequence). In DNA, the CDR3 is TGTGCCAGCAGCGGACAGCAGAACACTGAAGCTTTCTTT. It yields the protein CASSGQQNTEAFF.

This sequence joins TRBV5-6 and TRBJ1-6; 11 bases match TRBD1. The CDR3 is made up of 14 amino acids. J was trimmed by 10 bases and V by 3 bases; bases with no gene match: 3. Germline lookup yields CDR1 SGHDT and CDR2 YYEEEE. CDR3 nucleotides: TGTGCCAGCAGCTGGACAGGGGGCAGGTCACCCCTCCACTTT. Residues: CASSWTGGRSPLHF.

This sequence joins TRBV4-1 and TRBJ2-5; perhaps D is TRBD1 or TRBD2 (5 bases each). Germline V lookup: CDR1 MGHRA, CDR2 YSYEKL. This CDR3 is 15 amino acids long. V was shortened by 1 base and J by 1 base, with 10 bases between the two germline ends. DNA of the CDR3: TGCGCCAGCAGCCAAGGCCGGGACCCCCAAGAGACCCAGTACTTC. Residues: CASSQGRDPQETQYF.

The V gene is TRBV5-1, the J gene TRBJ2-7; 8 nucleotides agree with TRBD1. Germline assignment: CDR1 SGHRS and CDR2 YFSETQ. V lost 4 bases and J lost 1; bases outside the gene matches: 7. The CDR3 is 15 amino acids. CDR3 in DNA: TGCGCCAGCAGCCAGGGACAGGACTCGTCCTACGAGCAGTACTTC. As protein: CASSQGQDSSYEQYF.

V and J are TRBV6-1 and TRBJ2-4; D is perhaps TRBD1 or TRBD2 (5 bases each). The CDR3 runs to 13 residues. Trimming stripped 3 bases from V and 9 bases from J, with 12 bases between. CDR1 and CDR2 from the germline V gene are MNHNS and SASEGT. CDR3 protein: CASSEGDPGIQYF. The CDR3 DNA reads TGTGCCAGCAGTGAGGGGGACCCGGGCATTCAGTACTTC.

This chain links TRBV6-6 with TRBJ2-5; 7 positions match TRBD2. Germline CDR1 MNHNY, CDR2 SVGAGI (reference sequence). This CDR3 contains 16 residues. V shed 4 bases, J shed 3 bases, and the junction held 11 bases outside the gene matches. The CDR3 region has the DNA TGTGCCAGCAGTTCCCGGCGCGCTAGCGGAGAAGAGACCCAGTACTTC. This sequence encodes CASSSRRASGEETQYF.

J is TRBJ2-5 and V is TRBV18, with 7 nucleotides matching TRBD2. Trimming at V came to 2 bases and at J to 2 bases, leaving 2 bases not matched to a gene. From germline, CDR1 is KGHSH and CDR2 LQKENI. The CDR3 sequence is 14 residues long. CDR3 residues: CASSPGRVQETQYF. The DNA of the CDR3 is TGTGCCAGCTCACCAGGGAGGGTTCAAGAGACCCAGTACTTC.

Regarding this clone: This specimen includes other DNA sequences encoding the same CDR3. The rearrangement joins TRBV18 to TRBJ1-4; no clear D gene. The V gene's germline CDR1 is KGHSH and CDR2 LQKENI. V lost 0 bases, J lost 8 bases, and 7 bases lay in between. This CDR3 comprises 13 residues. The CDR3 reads CASSPPGSEKLFF. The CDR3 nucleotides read TGTGCCAGCTCACCACCGGGTTCCGAAAAACTGTTTTTT.